The 23 T cell receptor beta chains reported below all come from one sample, sequenced in a study of metastatic and nonmetastatic thyroid tumors. Ahead of thyroid surgery, no patient had received treatment of any kind. TCRdb re-clonotyped the PCR reads via MiXCR. The table includes about 53,000 clones, more than 20% detected once. Material: blood. These TCRs come from a female donor with papillary thyroid cancer or a benign thyroid nodule (not recorded which). Some clones in this sample may be carry-over from other donors' samples.

This clone appeared many times. CDR3 nucleotides: TGTGCCAGCAGTTACCCGGGACAGGGTGGTGAGCAGTTCTTC. It specifies CASSYPGQGGEQFF. The gene calls are TRBV6-6 and TRBJ2-1; 9 bases are a match to TRBD1. Losses at the gene ends were 2 bases for V and 9 bases for J; bases not matched to a gene: 5. CDR3 length: 14 amino acids. In germline, CDR1 is MNHNY, CDR2 SVGAGI (reference sequence).

This clone has a handful of counts. This could be a read error, since a much larger clone is one nucleotide away. The chain recombines TRBV20-1 with TRBJ2-5; D is undetermined. This CDR3 has 12 residues. V lost 3 bases, J lost 8 bases, and 13 bases lay in between. The germline V gene has CDR1 DFQATT and CDR2 SNEGSKA (reference sequence). CDR3 nucleotide sequence: TGCAGTGCTAGTCCGGCAGGAGATACCCAGTACTTC. Protein sequence: CSASPAGDTQYF.

This clone came up many times. The rearrangement links TRBV10-3 to TRBJ2-5; D may be TRBD2 (5 bases). CDR1 is ENHRY, CDR2 SYGVKD, per germline. Trimming left V 3 bases short and J 5 bases short, with 7 bases between. The length of the CDR3 is 12 residues. CDR3 protein: CAISDSSETQYF. The CDR3 DNA sequence: TGTGCCATCAGTGACTCTAGCGAGACCCAGTACTTC.

In this sample, this clone turned up many times. This chain links TRBV11-2 with TRBJ2-3; 10 nucleotides line up with TRBD2. Germline V gives CDR1 SGHAT, CDR2 FQNNGV. This CDR3 contains 15 residues. With 5 bases clipped from V and 0 bases from J, the junction kept 2 bases outside the gene matches. The CDR3 loop reads CASSKREGSTDTQYF. In DNA form, the CDR3 reads TGTGCCAGCAGCAAGCGGGAGGGAAGCACAGATACGCAGTATTTT.

This clone showed up many times. The J gene is TRBJ1-2, the V gene TRBV6-2 or TRBV6-3, with TRBD1 as a possible D gene (5 bases). The CDR3 runs 14 residues. CDR1 MNHEY and CDR2 SVGEGT come from the germline V gene. V lost 5 bases and J lost 6, with 16 bases in between. CDR3 in amino acids: CASSRGEGTNGYTF. In DNA, the CDR3 is TGTGCCAGCAGTCGGGGTGAGGGGACGAATGGCTACACCTTC.

This clone was observed at least ten times. The genes are TRBV24-1 and TRBJ2-1; possibly TRBD2 for D (6 bases). Trimming pared 5 bases from V and 8 bases from J, leaving 15 bases between. In germline, CDR1 is KGHDR, CDR2 SFDVKD. CDR3 size: 14 residues. The CDR3 sequence: CATSAPGGPHEQFF. CDR3 DNA: TGTGCCACCAGTGCCCCCGGGGGTCCACATGAGCAGTTCTTC.

As concerns this clone: This may come from a read error, since a much larger clone is one base off. The chain joins TRBV24-1 to TRBJ2-2, with TRBD2 matching 7 bases. Germline V gives CDR1 KGHDR, CDR2 SFDVKD. V lost 9 bases to trimming and J lost 9 bases; unmatched junction nucleotides: 3. The CDR3 is made up of 11 amino acids. As DNA, the CDR3 is TGTGCCACCGCGGGAGTCCGGGAGCTGTTTTTT. Residues: CATAGVRELFF.

Comment on this clone: A much larger clone lies one base from this, so it may be a read error. The CDR3 does not close with the conserved phenylalanine or tryptophan, likely indicating a read error. CDR3 sequence reads: CASRQSQGNTIYL. The CDR3 nucleotides read TGTGCCAGCAGGCAAAGTCAAGGAAACACCATATATCTT. V gene TRBV2 combines with J gene TRBJ1-3; D gene unclear. The CDR3 spans 13 residues. Germline values: CDR1 SNHLY, CDR2 FYNNEI. Trimming stripped 6 bases from V and 4 bases from J, with 10 bases between.

This clone was detected many times. J is TRBJ2-3 and V is TRBV3-1; 8 positions agree with TRBD2. The CDR3 consists of 14 residues. Per germline, CDR1 LGHDT and CDR2 YNNKEL (reference sequence). V shed 7 bases, J shed 1 base, and the junction held 4 bases outside the gene matches. In nucleotides, the CDR3 is TGTGCCAGCAAACGGGAGGGGGGCACAGATACGCAGTATTTT. Translating gives CASKREGGTDTQYF.

The sample holds many counts of this clone. This chain joins TRBV3-1 and TRBJ2-4; the match to TRBD2 covers 7 bases. The junction had 9 bases not matched to a gene; V was cut back by 0 bases and J by 4 bases. The length of the CDR3 is 17 residues. The V gene's germline CDR1 is LGHDT and CDR2 YNNKEL (reference sequence). The CDR3 loop reads CASSQEGALARKNIQYF. The DNA for the CDR3 is TGTGCCAGCAGCCAAGAAGGTGCACTAGCGAGAAAAAACATTCAGTACTTC.

This clone was picked up many times. The chain uses TRBV5-4 and TRBJ1-3; 11 bases match TRBD1. The CDR3 totals 14 residues. Germline V lookup: CDR1 SGHNT, CDR2 YYREEE (reference sequence). J was trimmed by 2 bases and V by 9 bases; bases with no gene match: 4. The DNA of the CDR3 is TGTGCCACCGCGGGACAGGGGGCTGGAAACACCATATATTTT. Translation: CATAGQGAGNTIYF.

The sample holds many counts of this clone. The V call is TRBV11-2, the J call TRBJ1-3; TRBD1 might be the D (5 bases). Per the germline V gene, CDR1 is SGHAT and CDR2 is FQNNGV. CDR3 length equals 17 residues. V was shortened by 2 bases and J by 1 base, with 15 bases between the two germline ends. CDR3 sequence (DNA): TGTGCCAGCAGCTTACCCCCCTCTAGGGGATCTGGAAACACCATATATTTT. It codes for CASSLPPSRGSGNTIYF. The full variable domain, in which reference TRBV11-2 and TRBJ1-3 provide the parts outside the CDR3, is EAGVAQSPRYKIIEKRQSVAFWCNPISGHATLYWYQQILGQGPKLLIQFQNNGVVDDSQLPKDRFSAERLKGVDSTLKIQPAKLEDSAVYLCASSLPPSRGSGNTIYFGEGSWLTVV.

Ten or more counts support this clone. V is TRBV10-3 and J is TRBJ2-7; perhaps TRBD2 as D (5 bases). V was shortened by 2 bases and J by 3 bases, with 8 bases between the two germline ends. From germline, CDR1 is ENHRY and CDR2 SYGVKD. CDR3 length equals 13 residues. The CDR3 reads CAISEPGVYEQYF. The CDR3 DNA reads TGTGCCATCAGTGAGCCCGGGGTCTACGAGCAGTACTTC.

In its sample, this clone was seen many times. V gene TRBV7-9 combines with J gene TRBJ2-6, with TRBD1 identical over 9 bases. CDR1 is SEHNR and CDR2 is FQNEAQ in the germline V gene (reference sequence). CDR3 length equals 19 residues. The trim removed 5 bases at V and 0 bases at J, leaving 11 bases unmatched. The CDR3 DNA reads as TGTGCCAGCAGCCCACATACAGGGGGCCGCCGCTCTGGGGCCAACGTCCTGACTTTC. Its protein product is CASSPHTGGRRSGANVLTF. Full variable domain (rest looked up from reference TRBV7-9 and TRBJ2-6): DTGVSQNPRHKITKRGQNVTFRCDPISEHNRLYWYRQTLGQGPEFLTYFQNEAQLEKSRLLSDRFSAERPKGSFSTLEIQRTEQGDSAMYLCASSPHTGGRRSGANVLTFGAGSRLTVL.

This clone was recorded many times. The V gene is TRBV3-1, the J gene TRBJ2-1; maybe TRBD2 (6 bases). The CDR3 has 17 residues. Germline CDR1 is LGHDT and CDR2 is YNNKEL (reference sequence). V gave up 2 bases and J gave up 5 bases, with 19 bases separating them. The CDR3 sequence: CASSQRPLGGTNNEQFF. For the CDR3, the DNA is TGTGCCAGCAGCCAACGTCCTCTGGGGGGAACTAACAATGAGCAGTTCTTC.

The gene calls are TRBV20-1 and TRBJ2-5, with TRBD2 identical over 8 bases. Germline V gives CDR1 DFQATT, CDR2 SNEGSKA (reference sequence). There are 14 residues in the CDR3. After removal of 1 base from V and 2 bases from J, the junction contained 3 bases not matched to a gene. The CDR3 reads CSARVGGAQETQYF. CDR3 sequence (DNA): TGCAGTGCTAGAGTCGGGGGGGCTCAAGAGACCCAGTACTTC.

Notes on this clone: This may be a read error: a much more frequent sequence differs by one nucleotide. This same CDR3 is encoded by further DNA sequences in the sample. The chain is built from TRBV9 and TRBJ2-3; no reliable D call. Germline V gene sequence: CDR1 SGDLS, CDR2 YYNGEE. The CDR3 extends over 13 amino acids. The CDR3 sequence is CASSVARTDTQYF. As DNA, the CDR3 is TGTGCCAGCAGCGTAGCCCGCACAGATACTCAGTATTTT.

This clone was counted a few times. The V gene is TRBV6-2 or TRBV6-3, the J gene TRBJ2-7; perhaps TRBD1 as D (5 bases). Trimming shortened V by 5 bases and J by 2 bases, and 16 bases separated the two germline ends. Germline values: CDR1 MNHEY, CDR2 SVGEGT. The CDR3 spans 15 residues. The CDR3 region is CASSHWTWGTYEQYF. The CDR3 DNA follows: TGTGCCAGCAGTCATTGGACATGGGGAACCTACGAGCAGTACTTC.

There are many counts of this clone. CDR3 in DNA: TGCAGTGCTAGTACTTGGACAGGGGGCGAGAACACTGAAGCTTTCTTT. As protein: CSASTWTGGENTEAFF. The chain carries TRBV20-1 and TRBJ1-1, with 11 bases aligning to TRBD1. Trimming took 3 bases from V and 1 from J; bases not matched to a gene: 7. Per germline, CDR1 DFQATT and CDR2 SNEGSKA (reference sequence). This CDR3 has 16 residues.

This clone was counted at least ten times. The gene calls are TRBV28 and TRBJ1-2; 9 bases fit TRBD1. CDR1 MDHEN and CDR2 SYDVKM come from the germline V gene. V trimming: 5 bases; J trimming: 7 bases; junction bases outside the gene matches: 8. This CDR3 region has 14 residues. The DNA for the CDR3 is TGTGCCAGCAGTATAGACCCGACAGGGGGTGGCTACACCTTC. Residues: CASSIDPTGGGYTF.

The genes are TRBV9 and TRBJ1-2, with D maybe TRBD1 (5 bases). Germline CDR1 is SGDLS and CDR2 is YYNGEE. The CDR3 is 16 amino acids. Trimming removed 3 bases at V and 10 bases at J, with 25 bases between. The DNA of the CDR3 is TGTGCCAGCAGCGCGGACATGGCCTACCCTAGGTACGTCTACACCTTC. Protein product: CASSADMAYPRYVYTF.

This clone was found many times. The chain combines TRBV20-1 with TRBJ2-1, with D perhaps TRBD2 (5 bases). Looked up from germline, CDR1 is DFQATT and CDR2 is SNEGSKA (reference sequence). Trimming took 0 bases from V and 8 from J, leaving 17 bases between them. CDR3 length equals 15 residues. As DNA, the CDR3 is TGCAGTGCTAGAGATTCACGAGGGTTGGAGGATGAGCAGTTCTTC. Its protein is CSARDSRGLEDEQFF.

This clone was found many times. The CDR3 sequence is CASTQTGISSGANVLTF. The CDR3 DNA is TGTGCCAGTACCCAGACAGGGATCAGCTCTGGGGCCAACGTCCTGACTTTC. This sequence joins TRBV19 and TRBJ2-6; 7 bases map to TRBD1. The V gene end was trimmed by 7 bases and the J gene end by 0 bases; junction bases not matched to a gene: 9. This CDR3 has 17 amino acids. The germline V gene has CDR1 LNHDA and CDR2 SQIVND (reference sequence).